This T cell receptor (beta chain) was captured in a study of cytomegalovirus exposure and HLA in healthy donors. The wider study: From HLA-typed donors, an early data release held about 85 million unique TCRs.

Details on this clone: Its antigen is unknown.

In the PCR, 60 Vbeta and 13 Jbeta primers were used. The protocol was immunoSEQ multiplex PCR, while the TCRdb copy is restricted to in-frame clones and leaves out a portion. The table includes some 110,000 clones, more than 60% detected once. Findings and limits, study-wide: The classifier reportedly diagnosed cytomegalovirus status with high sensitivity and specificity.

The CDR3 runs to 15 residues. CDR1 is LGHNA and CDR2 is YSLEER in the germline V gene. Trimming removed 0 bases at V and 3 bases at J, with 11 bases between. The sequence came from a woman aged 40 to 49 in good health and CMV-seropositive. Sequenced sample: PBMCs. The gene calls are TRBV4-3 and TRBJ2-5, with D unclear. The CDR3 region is CASSQDRLQEETQYF. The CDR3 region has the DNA TGCGCCAGCAGCCAAGATCGTCTGCAGGAAGAGACCCAGTACTTC.